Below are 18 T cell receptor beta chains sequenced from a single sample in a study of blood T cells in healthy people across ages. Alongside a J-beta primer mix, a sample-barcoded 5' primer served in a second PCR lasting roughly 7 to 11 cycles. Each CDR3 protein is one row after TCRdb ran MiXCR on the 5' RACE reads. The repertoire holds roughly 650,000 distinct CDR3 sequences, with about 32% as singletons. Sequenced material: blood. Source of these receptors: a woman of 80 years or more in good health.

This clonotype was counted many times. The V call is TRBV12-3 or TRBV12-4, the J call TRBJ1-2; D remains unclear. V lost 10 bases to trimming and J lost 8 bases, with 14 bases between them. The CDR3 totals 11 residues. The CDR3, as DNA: TGTGCCATCCCCTCTCTTCTAGGCTACACCTTC. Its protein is CAIPSLLGYTF.

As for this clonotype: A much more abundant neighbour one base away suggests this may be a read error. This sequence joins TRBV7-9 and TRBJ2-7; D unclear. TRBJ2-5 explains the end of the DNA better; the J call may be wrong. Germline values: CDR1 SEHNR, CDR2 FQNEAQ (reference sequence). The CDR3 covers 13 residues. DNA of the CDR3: TGTGCCAGCAGCCCCCTTGTGTCGAAGACCCAGTACTTC. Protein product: CASSPLVSKTQYF.

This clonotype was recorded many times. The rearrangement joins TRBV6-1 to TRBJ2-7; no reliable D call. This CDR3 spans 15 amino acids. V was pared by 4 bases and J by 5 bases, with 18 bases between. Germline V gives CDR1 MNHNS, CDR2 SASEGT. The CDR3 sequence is CASSAQSTPTDEQYF. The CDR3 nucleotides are TGTGCCAGCAGTGCCCAGAGTACCCCCACAGACGAGCAGTACTTC.

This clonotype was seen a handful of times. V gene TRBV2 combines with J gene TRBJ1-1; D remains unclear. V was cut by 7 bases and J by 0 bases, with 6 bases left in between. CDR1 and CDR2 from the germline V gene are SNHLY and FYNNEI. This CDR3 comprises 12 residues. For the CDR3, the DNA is TGTGCCAGCAATCGTGTGAACACTGAAGCTTTCTTT. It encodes CASNRVNTEAFF.

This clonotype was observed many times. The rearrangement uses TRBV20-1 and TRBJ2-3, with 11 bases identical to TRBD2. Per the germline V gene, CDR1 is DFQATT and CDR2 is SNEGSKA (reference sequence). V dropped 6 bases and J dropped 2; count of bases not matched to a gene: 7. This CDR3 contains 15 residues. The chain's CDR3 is CSAQRLAGTTDTQYF. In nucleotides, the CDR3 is TGCAGTGCCCAGAGACTAGCGGGGACCACAGATACGCAGTATTTT.

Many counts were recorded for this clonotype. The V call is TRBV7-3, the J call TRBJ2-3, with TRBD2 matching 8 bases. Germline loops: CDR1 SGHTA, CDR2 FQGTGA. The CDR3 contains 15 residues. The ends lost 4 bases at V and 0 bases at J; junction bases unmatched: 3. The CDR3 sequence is CASSYIAGSTDTQYF. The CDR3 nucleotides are TGTGCCAGCAGCTACATAGCGGGGAGCACAGATACGCAGTATTTT.

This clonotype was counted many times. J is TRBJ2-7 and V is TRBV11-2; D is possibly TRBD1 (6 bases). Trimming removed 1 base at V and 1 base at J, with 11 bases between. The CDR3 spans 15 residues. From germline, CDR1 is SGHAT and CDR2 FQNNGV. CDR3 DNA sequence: TGTGCCAGCAGCTTAGTCGTACAGGGTTCCTACGAGCAGTACTTC. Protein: CASSLVVQGSYEQYF.

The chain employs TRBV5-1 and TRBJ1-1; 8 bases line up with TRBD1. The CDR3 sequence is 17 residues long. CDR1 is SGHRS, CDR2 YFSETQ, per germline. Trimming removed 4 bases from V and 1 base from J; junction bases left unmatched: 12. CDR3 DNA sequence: TGCGCCAGCAGCCCCGATCTCGGACAGGGCGGGAACACTGAAGCTTTCTTT. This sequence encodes CASSPDLGQGGNTEAFF.

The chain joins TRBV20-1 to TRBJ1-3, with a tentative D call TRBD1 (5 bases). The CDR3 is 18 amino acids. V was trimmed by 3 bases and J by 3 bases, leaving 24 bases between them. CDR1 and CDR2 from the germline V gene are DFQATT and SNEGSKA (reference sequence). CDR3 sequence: CSARGGDATGISGNTIYF. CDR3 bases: TGCAGTGCTAGGGGGGGGGACGCCACCGGGATCAGTGGAAACACCATATATTTT.

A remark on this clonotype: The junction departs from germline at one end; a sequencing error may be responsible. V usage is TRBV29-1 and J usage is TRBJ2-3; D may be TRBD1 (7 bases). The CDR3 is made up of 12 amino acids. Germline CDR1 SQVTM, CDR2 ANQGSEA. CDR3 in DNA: TGCAGCGCCGAGGAGGGGACAGATGCGCAGTATTTT. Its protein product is CSAEEGTDAQYF.

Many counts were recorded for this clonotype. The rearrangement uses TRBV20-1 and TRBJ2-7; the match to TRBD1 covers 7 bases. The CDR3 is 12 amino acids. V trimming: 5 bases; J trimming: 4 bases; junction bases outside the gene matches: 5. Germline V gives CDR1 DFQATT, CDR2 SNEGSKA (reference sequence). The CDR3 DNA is TGCAGTGCTGTGACAGGGAGATACGAGCAGTACTTC. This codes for CSAVTGRYEQYF.

The CDR3 region has the DNA TGTGCCAGCAGCCAAGGGAGAGGGAATAATTCACCCCTCCACTTT. It is translated as CASSQGRGNNSPLHF. The rearrangement joins TRBV3-1 to TRBJ1-6; the D is unclear. CDR3 length: 15 residues. V shed 1 base and J shed 5 bases, with 9 bases lying between them. The germline CDR1 and CDR2 sequences are LGHDT and YNNKEL (reference sequence).

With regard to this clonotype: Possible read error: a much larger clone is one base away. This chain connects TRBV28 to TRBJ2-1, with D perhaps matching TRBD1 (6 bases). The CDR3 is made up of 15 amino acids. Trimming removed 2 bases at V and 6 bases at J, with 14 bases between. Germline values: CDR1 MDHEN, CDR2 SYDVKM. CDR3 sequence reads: CASSLLQGIGNEQFF. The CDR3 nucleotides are TGTGCCAGCAGTTTACTACAGGGAATCGGCAATGAGCAGTTCTTC.

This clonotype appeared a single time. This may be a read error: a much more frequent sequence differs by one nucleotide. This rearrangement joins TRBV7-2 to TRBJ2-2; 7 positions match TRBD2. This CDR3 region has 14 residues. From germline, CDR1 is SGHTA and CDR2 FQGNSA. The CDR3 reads CASRWTSATGEPFF. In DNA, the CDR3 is TGTGCCAGCAGGTGGACTAGTGCCACCGGGGAGCCGTTTTTT.

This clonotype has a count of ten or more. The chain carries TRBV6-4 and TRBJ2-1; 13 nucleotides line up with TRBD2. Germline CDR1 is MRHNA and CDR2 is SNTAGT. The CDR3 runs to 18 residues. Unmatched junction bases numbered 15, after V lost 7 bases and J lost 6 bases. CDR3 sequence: CASKKGGLAGRPFNEQFF. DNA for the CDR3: TGTGCCAGCAAGAAGGGGGGACTAGCGGGGAGGCCTTTCAATGAGCAGTTCTTC.

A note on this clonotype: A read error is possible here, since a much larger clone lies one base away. CDR3 bases: TGTACCAGCAGCTTAGCTCTCACAGGGGACTATGGCTACACCTTC. It translates to CTSSLALTGDYGYTF. This sequence joins TRBV7-9 and TRBJ1-2; 7 bases align to TRBD1. This CDR3 has 15 amino acids. The germline gives CDR1 SEHNR, CDR2 FQNEAQ (reference sequence).

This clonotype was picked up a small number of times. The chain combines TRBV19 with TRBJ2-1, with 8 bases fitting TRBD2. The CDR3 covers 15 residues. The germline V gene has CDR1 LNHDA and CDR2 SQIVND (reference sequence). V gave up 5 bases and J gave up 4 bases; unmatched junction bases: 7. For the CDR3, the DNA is TGTGCCAGTAGTCGGGCGGGGGGATCATACAATGAGCAGTTCTTC. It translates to CASSRAGGSYNEQFF.

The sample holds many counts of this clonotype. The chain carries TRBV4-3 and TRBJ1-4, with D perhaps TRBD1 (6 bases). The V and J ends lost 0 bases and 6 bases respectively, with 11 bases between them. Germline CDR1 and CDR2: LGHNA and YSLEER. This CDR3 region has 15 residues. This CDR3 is CASSQDIGGYEKLFF. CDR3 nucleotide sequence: TGCGCCAGCAGCCAAGATATAGGGGGGTATGAAAAACTGTTTTTT.